This T cell receptor (beta chain) was identified during a study of blood T cell repertoires in COVID-19. Study background: COVID-19 samples from acute and convalescent phases originated in the United States, Italy and Spain. PBMCs, B-cell-depleted T cells, or T cells were the source of the cDNA or gDNA that made up the material.

Authors' processing steps: Estimation of nucleated cell counts was performed using reference gene primer amplification. TCRdb keeps only in-frame clones here, not all; method: immunoSEQ multiplex PCR. The D gene and trimming were derived from the DNA, and the V and J assignments and clone size from that table. The table records about 71,000 clones, 85% to 90% of them present only once. This clonotype was sampled from a man aged 45-60 years with acute or convalescent COVID-19. Sequencing used peripheral blood.

CDR3: CSVRQKNTEAFF. CDR3 DNA sequence: TGCAGCGTTAGACAGAAGAACACTGAAGCTTTCTTT. The genes are TRBV29-1 and TRBJ1-1; a possible D gene is TRBD1 (5 bases). The V and J ends lost 5 bases and 1 base respectively, with 8 bases between them. The germline gives CDR1 SQVTM, CDR2 ANQGSEA. The CDR3 consists of 12 residues.